The 26 T cell receptor beta chains below come from one sample, sequenced in a study of blood T cell repertoires in COVID-19. Data came from immunoSEQ multiplex PCR; TCRdb stores just in-frame clones and leaves some out. The sample holds under 200,000 clones, about 80% seen once. Sequenced sample: PBMCs or T cells enriched from blood (not recorded which). The receptor source for this set is a woman between 55 and 75 years old with acute COVID-19.

The chain links TRBV7-2 to TRBJ2-3, with 8 bases fitting TRBD1. CDR1 SGHTA and CDR2 FQGNSA come from the germline V gene. CDR3 length: 18 amino acids. The J segment lost 4 bases and the V segment lost 1 base, leaving 13 bases of the junction unmatched. CDR3 DNA sequence: TGTGCCAGCAGCTTAGTCTTTGCGAGGACAGGGAGCGCAGATACGCAGTATTTT. It codes for CASSLVFARTGSADTQYF.

The chain carries TRBV5-4 and TRBJ2-1; D is unclear. The germline gives CDR1 SGHNT, CDR2 YYREEE (reference sequence). The CDR3 consists of 16 residues. V shed 0 bases and J shed 0 bases, with 10 bases lying between them. CDR3 loop: CASSLGVASSYNEQFF. Written as DNA, the CDR3 is TGTGCCAGCAGCTTGGGTGTTGCTAGCTCCTACAATGAGCAGTTCTTC.

The rearrangement joins TRBV7-2 to TRBJ1-1, with TRBD1 as a possible D gene (6 bases). CDR3 length: 14 residues. V lost 6 bases to trimming and J lost 1 base, with 12 bases between them. CDR1 and CDR2 (germline): SGHTA, FQGNSA. In nucleotides, the CDR3 is TGTGCCAGCAGACCTGACAGGAGGAACACTGAAGCTTTCTTT. As protein: CASRPDRRNTEAFF.

The V call is TRBV9, the J call TRBJ1-4; 8 nucleotides align to TRBD1. The CDR3 loop spans 15 amino acids. CDR1 is SGDLS, CDR2 YYNGEE, per germline. Germline trimming cut 4 bases from V and 6 bases from J; bases unmatched to any gene: 8. The CDR3 here is CASSPTGGRDEKLFF. CDR3 coding DNA: TGTGCCAGCAGCCCCACAGGGGGTCGAGATGAAAAACTGTTTTTT.

The rearrangement links TRBV19 to TRBJ1-5, with D perhaps matching TRBD1 (6 bases). V dropped 6 bases and J dropped 0 bases, with 30 bases sitting between them. CDR1 LNHDA and CDR2 SQIVND come from the germline V gene (reference sequence). There are 21 residues in the CDR3. The CDR3 coding sequence is TGTGCCAGTAGCTGGGACCTCGCCAAGGGGGTTCGGTCTTATAGCAATCAGCCCCAGCATTTT. Protein: CASSWDLAKGVRSYSNQPQHF.

The V call is TRBV29-1, the J call TRBJ2-1; perhaps TRBD2 as D (6 bases). Germline-derived CDR1 and CDR2 are SQVTM and ANQGSEA. Between the trimmed V and J ends, which lost 3 bases and 8 bases, there was a span of 17 bases. The CDR3 has 14 amino acids. DNA of the CDR3: TGCAGCGTTGATAGGGGCGGGGTCCGAGATGAGCAGTTCTTC. Protein: CSVDRGGVRDEQFF.

This clone was found a few times. This sequence joins TRBV5-1 and TRBJ1-4; 7 positions agree with TRBD1. The V and J ends lost 3 bases and 5 bases, in that order; junction bases with no gene match: 4. The length of the CDR3 is 14 residues. CDR1 is SGHRS, CDR2 YFSETQ, per germline. CDR3 protein: CASSSGQRNEKLFF. CDR3 in DNA: TGCGCCAGCAGCTCGGGACAGCGAAATGAAAAACTGTTTTTT.

The chain combines TRBV10-3 with TRBJ2-1; 11 positions agree with TRBD2. V lost 4 bases and J lost 1; bases outside the gene matches: 6. The CDR3 contains 17 residues. The germline V gene has CDR1 ENHRY and CDR2 SYGVKD. CDR3 sequence: CAISGASGRRSYNEQFF. The CDR3 DNA sequence: TGTGCCATCAGTGGGGCTAGCGGGAGGAGGTCCTACAATGAGCAGTTCTTC.

V gene TRBV7-9 combines with J gene TRBJ2-6, with no clear D. Germline values: CDR1 SEHNR, CDR2 FQNEAQ (reference sequence). The ends were cut back, 7 bases at V and 4 bases at J, with 11 bases in the middle. The CDR3 runs 14 residues. Written as DNA, the CDR3 is TGTGCCAGCACCACCAGTACGGGGGCCAACGTCCTGACTTTC. This sequence encodes CASTTSTGANVLTF.

The V gene is TRBV4-3, the J gene TRBJ2-3, with D tentatively TRBD2 (5 bases). The CDR3 loop spans 18 amino acids. Looked up from germline, CDR1 is LGHNA and CDR2 is YSLEER. Trimming took off 4 bases at V and 2 bases at J, with 22 bases between the two ends. The CDR3 loop reads CASSPQISEGSFTDTQYF. CDR3 coding DNA: TGCGCCAGCAGCCCCCAAATCTCAGAGGGCTCATTCACAGATACGCAGTATTTT.

In nucleotides, the CDR3 is TGTGCCAGCAGGGTACAGGGGTTTTCCTACAATGAGCAGTTCTTC. Translation: CASRVQGFSYNEQFF. V and J are TRBV9 and TRBJ2-1; TRBD1 agrees at 7 bases. CDR1 is SGDLS, CDR2 YYNGEE, per germline. The CDR3 length is 15 residues. With 5 bases clipped from V and 1 base from J, the junction kept 6 bases outside the gene matches.

V is TRBV1 and J is TRBJ2-1; TRBD2 is taken as the D call from the table, unchecked against the DNA. TRBV1 is deemed a pseudogene. The CDR3 has 19 residues. CDR3 DNA: TGCACCAGCAGCCGCATTACGGGACTAGCGGGGGGCCAGATGGATGAGCAGTTCTTC. Amino acids: CTSSRITGLAGGQMDEQFF.

This rearrangement joins TRBV4-3 to TRBJ1-1; D is unresolved. Germline V CDR1 and CDR2: LGHNA, YSLEER. CDR3 size: 14 residues. V was shortened by 4 bases and J by 2 bases, with 11 bases between the two germline ends. CDR3 nucleotide sequence: TGCGCCAGCAGCCGTCTAGAAGGTAACACTGAAGCTTTCTTT. Translating it yields CASSRLEGNTEAFF.

The chain is built from TRBV29-1 and TRBJ1-2; maybe TRBD1 (5 bases). The CDR3 runs to 12 residues. Germline V gene lookup returns CDR1 SQVTM and CDR2 ANQGSEA. With 4 bases removed from V and 6 bases from J, the gap between germline ends came to 12 bases. Written as DNA, the CDR3 is TGCAGCGTTGTTCAGGGTGCGGATGGCTACACCTTC. This translates into CSVVQGADGYTF.

The V and J genes are TRBV28 and TRBJ2-3, with TRBD2 matching over 7 bases. Germline CDR1 and CDR2: MDHEN and SYDVKM. CDR3 length equals 16 residues. Trimming cost V 6 bases and J 4 bases; bases outside gene matches: 13. DNA of the CDR3: TGTGCCAGCAGCCCGATTTGGGGGGGTGTCGCAGATACGCAGTATTTT. Its protein product is CASSPIWGGVADTQYF.

The chain combines TRBV6-2 or TRBV6-3 with TRBJ2-2, with 8 bases aligning to TRBD2. V was pared by 6 bases and J by 2 bases, with 8 bases of the junction left unmatched. The germline V gene has CDR1 MNHEY and CDR2 SVGEGT. The CDR3 totals 16 residues. The CDR3 bases are TGTGCCAGCAGCTCCACTAGCGGAGGTAACACCGGGGAGCTGTTTTTT. Translation: CASSSTSGGNTGELFF.

The genes are TRBV3-1 (or the pseudogene TRBV3-2) and TRBJ1-2; possibly TRBD1 for D (5 bases). The germline gives CDR1 LGHDT, CDR2 YNNKEL (reference sequence). The CDR3 contains 11 residues. V was trimmed by 8 bases and J by 4 bases, leaving 8 bases between them. The CDR3 protein is CASGGGYGYTF. CDR3 bases: TGTGCCAGCGGGGGAGGCTATGGCTACACCTTC.

This chain connects TRBV10-1 to TRBJ1-2; no reliable D call. The CDR3 length is 13 residues. Germline CDR1 and CDR2: WNHNN and SYGVQD (reference sequence). The V end lost 2 bases, the J end lost 3 bases, and 7 bases lay between the germline ends. CDR3 loop: CASSEGQDYGYTF. Written as DNA, the CDR3 is TGCGCCAGCAGTGAGGGCCAGGACTATGGCTACACCTTC.

This rearrangement joins TRBV19 to TRBJ1-3; 9 bases line up with TRBD1. CDR1 and CDR2 (germline): LNHDA, SQIVND (reference sequence). J lost 0 bases, V lost 3 bases, and 3 bases had no gene match. The CDR3 has 16 residues. The CDR3: CASSIDRGSSGNTIYF. CDR3 sequence (DNA): TGTGCCAGTAGTATTGACAGGGGGAGCTCTGGAAACACCATATATTTT.

This chain connects TRBV7-2 to TRBJ2-5, with D maybe TRBD2 (6 bases). Trimming removed 3 bases from V and 5 bases from J, with 13 bases in between. Germline CDR1 reads SGHTA; CDR2 reads FQGNSA. The CDR3 runs to 14 residues. The CDR3 protein is CASSLRRGEETQYF. The DNA of the CDR3 is TGTGCCAGCAGCTTGAGGCGGGGTGAGGAGACCCAGTACTTC.

This sequence joins TRBV7-2 and TRBJ1-3; 9 bases are a match to TRBD1. Germline V gene data show CDR1 as SGHTA and CDR2 as FQGNSA. The CDR3 extends over 17 amino acids. The V gene end was trimmed by 2 bases and the J gene end by 0 bases; junction bases not matched to a gene: 5. CDR3 sequence (DNA): TGTGCCAGCAGCTTACAAGGGACAGGGACCTCTGGAAACACCATATATTTT. Translated, it gives CASSLQGTGTSGNTIYF.

This chain links TRBV6-5 with TRBJ2-3; 8 nucleotides align to TRBD1. This CDR3 is built from 13 residues. Looked up from germline, CDR1 is MNHEY and CDR2 is SVGAGI. V trimming: 4 bases; J trimming: 5 bases; junction bases outside the gene matches: 2. CDR3 DNA sequence: TGTGCCAGCAGTTTAGGACAGGGAGATACGCAGTATTTT. Encoded protein: CASSLGQGDTQYF.

This chain joins TRBV5-5 and TRBJ1-6; D unclear. V lost 2 bases and J 12 bases, leaving 12 bases between the germline ends. This CDR3 spans 13 amino acids. CDR1 SGHKS and CDR2 YYEKEE come from the germline V gene (reference sequence). CDR3 protein: CASSFTVHIPLHF. In DNA form, the CDR3 reads TGTGCCAGCAGCTTTACAGTACATATACCCCTCCACTTT.

This clone appeared once. V usage is TRBV7-2 and J usage is TRBJ1-3, with D hard to call. Trimming removed 2 bases from V and 3 bases from J, with 11 bases in between. CDR3 length: 15 amino acids. CDR1 is SGHTA and CDR2 is FQGNSA in the germline V gene. CDR3: CASSLFDDNGNTIYF. CDR3 sequence (DNA): TGTGCCAGCAGCTTATTTGATGACAATGGAAACACCATATATTTT.

The CDR3 here is CAWGEQGSSYNEQFF. The CDR3, as DNA: TGTGCCTGGGGAGAACAGGGCAGCTCCTACAATGAGCAGTTCTTC. J is TRBJ2-1 and V is TRBV30; TRBD1 is a possible D gene (6 bases). This CDR3 region has 15 residues. The germline V gene encodes CDR1 GTSNPN and CDR2 SVGIG (reference sequence). V gave up 5 bases and J gave up 0 bases, with 14 bases separating them.

This chain joins TRBV5-8 and TRBJ2-2, with TRBD2 matching 7 bases. Germline CDR1 is SGHTS and CDR2 is YDEGEE. CDR3 length: 16 residues. The junction had 10 bases not matched to a gene; V was cut back by 5 bases and J by 3 bases. The CDR3 coding sequence is TGTGCCAGCAGGGATGGGAGGGCCGTGGACACCGGGGAGCTGTTTTTT. Protein sequence: CASRDGRAVDTGELFF.